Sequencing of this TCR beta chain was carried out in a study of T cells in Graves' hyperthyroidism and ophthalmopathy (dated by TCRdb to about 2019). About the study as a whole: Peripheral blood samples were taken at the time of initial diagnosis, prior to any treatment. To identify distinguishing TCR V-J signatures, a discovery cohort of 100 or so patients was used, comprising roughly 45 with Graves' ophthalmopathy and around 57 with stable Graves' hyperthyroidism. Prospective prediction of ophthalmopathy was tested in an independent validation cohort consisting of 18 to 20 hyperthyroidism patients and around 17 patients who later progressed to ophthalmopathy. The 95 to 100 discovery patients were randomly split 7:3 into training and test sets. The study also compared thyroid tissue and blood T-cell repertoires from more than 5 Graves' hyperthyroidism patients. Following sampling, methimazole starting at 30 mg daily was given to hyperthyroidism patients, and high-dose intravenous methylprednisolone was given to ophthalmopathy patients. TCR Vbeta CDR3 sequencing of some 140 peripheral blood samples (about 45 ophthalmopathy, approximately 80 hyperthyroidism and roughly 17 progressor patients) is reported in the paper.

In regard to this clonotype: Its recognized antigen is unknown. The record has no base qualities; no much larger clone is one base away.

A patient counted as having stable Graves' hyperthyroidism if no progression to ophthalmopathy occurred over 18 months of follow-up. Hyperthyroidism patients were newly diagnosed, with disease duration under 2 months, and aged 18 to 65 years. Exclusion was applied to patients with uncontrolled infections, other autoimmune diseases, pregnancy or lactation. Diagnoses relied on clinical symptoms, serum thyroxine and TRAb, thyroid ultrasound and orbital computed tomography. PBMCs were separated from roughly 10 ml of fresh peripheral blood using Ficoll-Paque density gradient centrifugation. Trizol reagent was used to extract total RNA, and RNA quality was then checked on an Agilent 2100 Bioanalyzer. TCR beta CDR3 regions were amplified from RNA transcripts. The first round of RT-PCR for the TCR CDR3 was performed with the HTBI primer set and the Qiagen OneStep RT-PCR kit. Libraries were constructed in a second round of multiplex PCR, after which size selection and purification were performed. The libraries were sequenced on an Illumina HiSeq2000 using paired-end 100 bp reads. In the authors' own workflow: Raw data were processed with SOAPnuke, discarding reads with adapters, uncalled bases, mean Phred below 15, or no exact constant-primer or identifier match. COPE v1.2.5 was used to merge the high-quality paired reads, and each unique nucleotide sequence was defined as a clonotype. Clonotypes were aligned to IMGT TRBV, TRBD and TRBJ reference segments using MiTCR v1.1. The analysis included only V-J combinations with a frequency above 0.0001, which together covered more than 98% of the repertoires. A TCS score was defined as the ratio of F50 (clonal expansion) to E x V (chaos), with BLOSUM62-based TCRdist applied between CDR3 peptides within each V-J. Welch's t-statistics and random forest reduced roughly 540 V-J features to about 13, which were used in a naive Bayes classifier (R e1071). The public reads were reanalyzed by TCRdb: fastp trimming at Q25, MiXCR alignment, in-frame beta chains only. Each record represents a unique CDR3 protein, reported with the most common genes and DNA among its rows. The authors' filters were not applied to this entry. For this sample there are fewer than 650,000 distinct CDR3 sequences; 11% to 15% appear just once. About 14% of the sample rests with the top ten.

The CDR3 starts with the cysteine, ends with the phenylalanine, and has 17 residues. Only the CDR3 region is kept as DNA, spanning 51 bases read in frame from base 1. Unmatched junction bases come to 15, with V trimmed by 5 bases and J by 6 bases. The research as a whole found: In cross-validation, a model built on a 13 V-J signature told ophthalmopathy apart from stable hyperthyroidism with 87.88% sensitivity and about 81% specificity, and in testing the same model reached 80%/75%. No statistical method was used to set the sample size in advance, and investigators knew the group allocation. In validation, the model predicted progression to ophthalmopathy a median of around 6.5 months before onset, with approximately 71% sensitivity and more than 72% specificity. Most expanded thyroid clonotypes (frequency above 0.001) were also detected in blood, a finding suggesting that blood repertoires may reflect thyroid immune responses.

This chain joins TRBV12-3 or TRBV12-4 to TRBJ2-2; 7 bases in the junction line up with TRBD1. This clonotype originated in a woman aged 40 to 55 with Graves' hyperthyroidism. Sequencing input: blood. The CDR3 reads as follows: CASSPTLMGQFAGELFF. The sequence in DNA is TGTGCCAGCAGTCCGACTTTAATGGGACAGTTTGCCGGGGAGCTGTTTTTT.